Sequencing of this TCR beta chain was carried out in a study of blood T cell repertoires in COVID-19. About the research overall: From the United States, Italy and Spain came samples of acute and convalescent COVID-19. PBMCs, B-cell-depleted T cells, or T cells provided the cDNA or gDNA that made up the material.

Germline V lookup: CDR1 LGHNA, CDR2 YSLEER. V was trimmed by 3 bases and J by 5 bases, leaving 20 bases between them. This CDR3 region has 16 residues. Original data processing: Estimates of nucleated cell counts were drawn from the amplification of reference gene primers. Sequencing used immunoSEQ multiplex PCR; TCRdb keeps in-frame clones, though not all of them. The V and J calls and clone size were taken over from that table, and D and trimming were inferred from the DNA. The sample consists of approximately 330,000 clones, around 89% of them appearing once. The Seattle patients joined while their infection was active and were tracked longitudinally afterward.

The sample taken for sequencing was peripheral blood. The chain has TRBV4-3 and TRBJ2-7; perhaps TRBD2 as D (5 bases). The source of this sequence is a woman in her thirties or forties with COVID-19, enrolled during active disease. The CDR3 bases are TGCGCCAGCAGCCAGTCTCTAGCACTATGGGGAGACGAGCAGTACTTC. This codes for CASSQSLALWGDEQYF.